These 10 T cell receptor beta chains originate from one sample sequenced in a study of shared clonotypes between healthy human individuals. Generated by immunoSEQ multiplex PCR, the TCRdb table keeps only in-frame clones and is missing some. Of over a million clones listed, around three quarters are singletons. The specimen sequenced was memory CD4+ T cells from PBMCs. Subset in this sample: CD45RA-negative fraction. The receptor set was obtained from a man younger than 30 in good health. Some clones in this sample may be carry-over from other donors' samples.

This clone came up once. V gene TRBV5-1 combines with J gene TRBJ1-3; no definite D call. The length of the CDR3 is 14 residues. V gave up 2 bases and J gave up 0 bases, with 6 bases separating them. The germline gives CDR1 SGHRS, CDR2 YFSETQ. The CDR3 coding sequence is TGCGCCAGCAGCTTAAGTTCCTCTGGAAACACCATATATTTT. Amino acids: CASSLSSSGNTIYF.

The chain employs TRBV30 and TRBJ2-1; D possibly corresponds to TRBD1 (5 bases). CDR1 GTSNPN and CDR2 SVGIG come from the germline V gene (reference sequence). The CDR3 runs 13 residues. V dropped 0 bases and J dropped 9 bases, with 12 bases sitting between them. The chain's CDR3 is CAWSVGQGTEQFF. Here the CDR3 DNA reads TGTGCCTGGAGTGTGGGGCAGGGTACTGAGCAGTTCTTC.

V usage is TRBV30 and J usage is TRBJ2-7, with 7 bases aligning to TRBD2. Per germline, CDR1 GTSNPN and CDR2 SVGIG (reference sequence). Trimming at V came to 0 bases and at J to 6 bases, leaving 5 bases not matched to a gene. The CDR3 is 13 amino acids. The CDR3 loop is CAWSVGGRLEQYF. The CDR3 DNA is TGTGCCTGGAGTGTGGGCGGGAGACTCGAGCAGTACTTC.

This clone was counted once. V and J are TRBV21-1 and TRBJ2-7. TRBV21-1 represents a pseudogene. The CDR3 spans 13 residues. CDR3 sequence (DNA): TGTGCCAGCAGCCCCAGACCTTCCAACGAGCAGTACTTC. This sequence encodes CASSPRPSNEQYF.

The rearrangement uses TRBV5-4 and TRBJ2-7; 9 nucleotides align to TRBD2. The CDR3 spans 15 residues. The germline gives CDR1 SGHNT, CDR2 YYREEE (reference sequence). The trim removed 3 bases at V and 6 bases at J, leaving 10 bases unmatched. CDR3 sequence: CASSWGGTSRSEQYF. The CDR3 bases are TGTGCCAGCAGCTGGGGGGGGACTAGCCGGAGCGAGCAGTACTTC.

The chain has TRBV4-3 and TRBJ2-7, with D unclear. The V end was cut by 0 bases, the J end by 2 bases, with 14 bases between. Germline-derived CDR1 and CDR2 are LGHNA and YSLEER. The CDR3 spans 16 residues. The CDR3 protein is CASSQDLTIGTYEQYF. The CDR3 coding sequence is TGCGCCAGCAGCCAAGATTTAACAATAGGTACCTACGAGCAGTACTTC.

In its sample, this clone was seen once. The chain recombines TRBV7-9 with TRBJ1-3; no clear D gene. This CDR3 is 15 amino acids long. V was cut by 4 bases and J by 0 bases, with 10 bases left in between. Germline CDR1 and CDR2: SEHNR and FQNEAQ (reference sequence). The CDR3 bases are TGTGCCAGCAGCTCCCAGCAATTCTCTGGAAACACCATATATTTT. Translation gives CASSSQQFSGNTIYF.

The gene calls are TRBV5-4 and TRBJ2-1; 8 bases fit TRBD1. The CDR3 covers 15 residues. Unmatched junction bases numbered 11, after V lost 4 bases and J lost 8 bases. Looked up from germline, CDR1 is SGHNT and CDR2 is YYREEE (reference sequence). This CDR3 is CASSPRTGLRDEQFF. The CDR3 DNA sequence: TGTGCCAGCAGCCCTCGGACAGGGTTAAGGGATGAGCAGTTCTTC.

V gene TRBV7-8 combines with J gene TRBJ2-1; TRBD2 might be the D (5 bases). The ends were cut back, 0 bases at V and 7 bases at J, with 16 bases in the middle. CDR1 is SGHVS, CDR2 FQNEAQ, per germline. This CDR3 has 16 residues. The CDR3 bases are TGTGCCAGCAGCTTAGCAGGAGCGGCTCTAGGGAATGAGCAGTTCTTC. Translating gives CASSLAGAALGNEQFF.

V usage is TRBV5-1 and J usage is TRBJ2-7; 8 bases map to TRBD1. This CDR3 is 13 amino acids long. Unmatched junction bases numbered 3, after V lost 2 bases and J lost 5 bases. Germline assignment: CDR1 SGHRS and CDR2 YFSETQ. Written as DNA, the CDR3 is TGCGCCAGCAGCTTCCAGGGGGCGGACGAGCAGTACTTC. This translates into CASSFQGADEQYF.